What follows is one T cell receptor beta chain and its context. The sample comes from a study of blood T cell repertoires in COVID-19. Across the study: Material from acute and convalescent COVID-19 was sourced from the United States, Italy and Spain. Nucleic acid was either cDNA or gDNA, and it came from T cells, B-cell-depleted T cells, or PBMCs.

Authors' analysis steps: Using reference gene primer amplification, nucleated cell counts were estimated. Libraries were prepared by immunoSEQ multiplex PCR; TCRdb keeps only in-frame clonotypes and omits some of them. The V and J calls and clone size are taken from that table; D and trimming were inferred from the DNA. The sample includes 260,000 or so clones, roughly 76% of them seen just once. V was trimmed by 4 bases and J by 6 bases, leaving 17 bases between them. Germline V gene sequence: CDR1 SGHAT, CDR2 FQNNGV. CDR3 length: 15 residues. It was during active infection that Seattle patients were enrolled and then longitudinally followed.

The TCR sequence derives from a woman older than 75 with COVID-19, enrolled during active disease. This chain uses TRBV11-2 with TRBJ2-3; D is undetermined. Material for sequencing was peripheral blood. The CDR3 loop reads CASSSTSSVVDTQYF. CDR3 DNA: TGTGCCAGCAGCTCGACCTCTAGTGTCGTGGATACGCAGTATTTT.